This entry is about one T cell receptor beta chain. Its target is unknown. Profiled with immunoSEQ multiplex PCR; TCRdb holds only in-frame clones, not every one. This table holds about 2,100,000 clones, approximately 94% found once. This record comes from a study of shared clonotypes between healthy human individuals. In the study overall: Each donor contributed plates that comprised three CD4 naive, three CD4 memory, two CD8 naive and one CD8 memory. Findings of the study overall: Among the subsets, naive ones generally showed larger estimated richness than memory ones.

As defined, naive CD8 cells were CD45RO-negative and positively selected for CCR7, with terminally differentiated effector memory CD45RA+ cells excluded. V was cut by 0 bases and J by 3 bases, with 9 bases left in between. In germline, CDR1 is MNHEY, CDR2 SVGAGI. The CDR3 is made up of 14 amino acids. The receptor's source is a man between 18 and 35 years old in good health. Some clones in this sample may be carry-over from other donors' samples. J is TRBJ2-7 and V is TRBV6-5; D might be TRBD1 (5 bases). Input material: naive CD8+ T cells from PBMCs. In DNA, the CDR3 is TGTGCCAGCAGTTACTCCCAGGGTTTCTACGAGCAGTACTTC. Its translation is CASSYSQGFYEQYF.